This T cell receptor beta chain was sequenced in a study of T cell changes during pregnancy in multiple sclerosis. V shed 4 bases and J shed 2 bases, with 17 bases lying between them. The CDR3 covers 16 residues. The germline CDR1 and CDR2 sequences are MNHEY and SVGAGI. Some clones are missing from TCRdb's copy, which holds only in-frame ones; the method was immunoSEQ multiplex PCR. Of 90,000 to 130,000 clones detected, about 94% appear once; the ten largest clones hold less than 2%. The sequence derives from a female donor with multiple sclerosis, enrolled in a pregnancy study. This sequence joins TRBV6-5 and TRBJ2-5; D gene uncertain. This specimen was peripheral blood, taken in the third trimester of pregnancy. The CDR3 nucleotides are TGTGCCAGCAGTTCCCGCGGTAGCCGACCTCAAGAGACCCAGTACTTC. As protein: CASSSRGSRPQETQYF.